This TCR beta chain was sequenced for a study of control samples from healthy donors and cancer patients. This CDR3 is 16 amino acids long. The germline V gene encodes CDR1 SGHTA and CDR2 FQGTGA. V shed 4 bases and J shed 1 base, with 13 bases lying between them. The assay was immunoSEQ multiplex PCR, and TCRdb's table has in-frame clones only and misses some. The sample yields about 12,000 clones, 88% seen once. This receptor was identified in a male donor with melanoma. The V and J genes are TRBV7-3 and TRBJ2-2; D is unclear. The sequenced material came from formalin-fixed, paraffin-embedded tissue. CDR3: CASSSLGIQNTGELFF. CDR3 bases: TGTGCCAGCAGCTCCCTGGGGATCCAGAACACCGGGGAGCTGTTTTTT.